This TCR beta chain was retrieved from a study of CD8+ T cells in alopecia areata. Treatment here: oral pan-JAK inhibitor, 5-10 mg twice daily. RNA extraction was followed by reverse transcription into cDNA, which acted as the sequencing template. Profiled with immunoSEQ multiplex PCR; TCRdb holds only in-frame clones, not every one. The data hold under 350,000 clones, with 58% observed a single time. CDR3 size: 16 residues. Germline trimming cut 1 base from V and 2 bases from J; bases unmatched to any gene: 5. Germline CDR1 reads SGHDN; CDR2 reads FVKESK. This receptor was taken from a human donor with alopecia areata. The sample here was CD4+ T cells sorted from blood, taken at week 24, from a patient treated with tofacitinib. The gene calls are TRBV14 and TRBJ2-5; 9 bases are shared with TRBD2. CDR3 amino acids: CASSQGLAAAQETQYF. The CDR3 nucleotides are TGTGCCAGCAGCCAAGGACTAGCGGCCGCTCAAGAGACCCAGTACTTC.